The 24 T cell receptor beta chains given below trace back to one sample, sequenced in a study of OX40 agonist ivuxolimab in advanced cancers. The assay was immunoSEQ multiplex PCR, and TCRdb's table has in-frame clones only and misses some. The sample includes some 16,000 clones, roughly 81% of them seen just once. Source: CD4+ or CD8+ T cells sorted from blood, taken in a trial of the OX40 agonist ivuxolimab. The receptors originated from an adult with an advanced solid tumor such as melanoma, head and neck, liver or kidney cancer.

The rearrangement joins TRBV7-6 to TRBJ2-1; 11 bases are a match to TRBD2. The CDR3 extends over 17 amino acids. Germline loops: CDR1 SGHVS, CDR2 FNYEAQ. V lost 5 bases and J lost 6; bases outside the gene matches: 12. The CDR3 reads CASSTNPLAGAINEQFF. The CDR3 coding sequence is TGTGCCAGCAGCACCAACCCACTAGCGGGGGCTATCAATGAGCAGTTCTTC.

This clone was recorded once. J is TRBJ1-2 and V is TRBV15; D ambiguous. The CDR3 runs 13 residues. V was trimmed by 6 bases and J by 1 base, leaving 9 bases between them. CDR1 is LNHNV and CDR2 is YYDKDF in the germline V gene (reference sequence). CDR3 sequence reads: CATRGEHNYGYTF. DNA for the CDR3: TGTGCCACCAGGGGAGAGCATAACTATGGCTACACCTTC.

The table lists this clone with many counts. The rearrangement uses TRBV9 and TRBJ1-1; D not certain. The V end was cut by 0 bases, the J end by 1 base, with 7 bases between. This CDR3 region has 14 residues. CDR1 and CDR2 from the germline V gene are SGDLS and YYNGEE. CDR3 in amino acids: CASSVAPGNTEAFF. The CDR3 region has the DNA TGTGCCAGCAGCGTAGCTCCGGGGAACACTGAAGCTTTCTTT.

The rearrangement uses TRBV6-1 and TRBJ1-5; the D is unclear. The CDR3 length is 11 residues. CDR1 is MNHNS, CDR2 SASEGT, per germline. Deletions cut 10 bases from V and 4 bases from J, with 8 bases between. CDR3 bases: TGTGCCACCTTAGGGAATCAGCCCCAGCATTTT. This encodes CATLGNQPQHF.

In its sample, this clone was seen once. CDR3 in DNA: TGTGCCACCAGCAGTTTACAGGGGCCCGCCTACGAGCAGTACTTC. Protein product: CATSSLQGPAYEQYF. The rearrangement uses TRBV15 and TRBJ2-7, with 7 bases lining up with TRBD1. Germline V gene sequence: CDR1 LNHNV, CDR2 YYDKDF (reference sequence). The CDR3 is made up of 15 amino acids. V shed 3 bases and J 2 bases; nucleotides not matched to a gene: 7.

This clone was counted at least ten times. The chain is built from TRBV4-1 and TRBJ1-2, with no clear D. V was pared by 1 base and J by 6 bases, with 12 bases between. The CDR3 runs to 14 residues. The germline V gene has CDR1 MGHRA and CDR2 YSYEKL. The CDR3 is CASSQVRGLDGYTF. CDR3 in DNA: TGCGCCAGCAGCCAAGTCAGAGGGCTCGATGGCTACACCTTC.

By proportion, this clone is medium-sized. The V gene is TRBV7-2, the J gene TRBJ1-4, with 11 bases lining up with TRBD1. Per the germline V gene, CDR1 is SGHTA and CDR2 is FQGNSA. This CDR3 is built from 17 residues. The ends lost 5 bases at V and 5 bases at J; junction bases unmatched: 10. The CDR3 loop reads CASSPRTGGASNEKLFF. Here the CDR3 DNA reads TGTGCCAGCAGCCCCCGGACAGGGGGCGCGTCAAATGAAAAACTGTTTTTT.

This clone was counted once. The gene calls are TRBV13 and TRBJ2-1; TRBD1 is a possible D gene (5 bases). The CDR3 has 16 amino acids. V dropped 4 bases and J dropped 0 bases, with 13 bases sitting between them. CDR1 PRHDT and CDR2 FYEKMQ come from the germline V gene (reference sequence). In nucleotides, the CDR3 is TGTGCCAGCAGCTCCCGACTTAGGGGCTCCTACAATGAGCAGTTCTTC. Residues: CASSSRLRGSYNEQFF.

As to this clone: Germline is not matched at one junction end, which may reflect a read error. This chain uses TRBV28 with TRBJ1-2; a possible D gene is TRBD1 (5 bases). The CDR3 contains 12 residues. The germline CDR1 and CDR2 sequences are MDHEN and SYDVKM. The CDR3 reads CASSLGGNPSSF. CDR3 DNA: TGTGCCAGCAGTTTAGGGGGGAACCCCTCATCTTTC.

The gene calls are TRBV15 and TRBJ1-4; a weak D match, TRBD1 (5 bases). The CDR3 is made up of 14 amino acids. Trimming took off 9 bases at V and 3 bases at J, with 14 bases between the two ends. Looked up from germline, CDR1 is LNHNV and CDR2 is YYDKDF (reference sequence). The CDR3 bases are TGTGCCACTGCGACCGGGGGGGCTAATGAAAAACTGTTTTTT. Translated: CATATGGANEKLFF.

This clone is a singleton in its sample. J is TRBJ1-3 and V is TRBV11-2; 8 bases map to TRBD1. Per the germline V gene, CDR1 is SGHAT and CDR2 is FQNNGV. The CDR3 is 16 residues long. V lost 7 bases, J lost 7 bases, and 15 bases stayed unmatched. As DNA, the CDR3 is TGTGCCAGCACCTATTACATTTCGCAGGGGGCGAACACCATATATTTT. Translated: CASTYYISQGANTIYF.

The chain recombines TRBV18 with TRBJ1-5; a possible D gene is TRBD1 (6 bases). This CDR3 has 16 residues. The germline V gene encodes CDR1 KGHSH and CDR2 LQKENI. V was pared by 2 bases and J by 2 bases, with 13 bases between. CDR3 residues: CASSPDGGLGNQPQHF. In nucleotides, the CDR3 is TGTGCCAGCTCACCAGACGGGGGGCTTGGCAATCAGCCCCAGCATTTT.

This clone was observed once. V usage is TRBV7-9 and J usage is TRBJ1-2; 8 bases are shared with TRBD1. V gave up 1 base and J gave up 6 bases; unmatched junction bases: 4. From germline, CDR1 is SEHNR and CDR2 FQNEAQ (reference sequence). The CDR3 is 14 amino acids. The CDR3, as DNA: TGTGCCAGCAGCTTAGGGCAGGGGGCCGATGGCTACACCTTC. Its protein product is CASSLGQGADGYTF.

The CDR3 spells CASMPTGGKETQYF. For the CDR3, the DNA is TGTGCCAGTATGCCGACAGGGGGAAAGGAGACCCAGTACTTC. The chain employs TRBV19 and TRBJ2-5; 9 bases are shared with TRBD1. Germline V gene sequence: CDR1 LNHDA, CDR2 SQIVND (reference sequence). The CDR3 totals 14 residues. J lost 5 bases, V lost 7 bases, and 8 bases had no gene match.

The sample holds a few counts of this clone. The chain couples TRBV27 to TRBJ2-1; D uncertain. V was trimmed by 7 bases and J by 0 bases, leaving 19 bases between them. The CDR3 is 17 amino acids. In germline, CDR1 is MNHEY, CDR2 SMNVEV (reference sequence). The CDR3 region is CASTLTPDASSYNEQFF. In DNA, the CDR3 is TGTGCCAGCACCCTTACTCCGGACGCGAGCTCCTACAATGAGCAGTTCTTC.

V gene TRBV19 combines with J gene TRBJ2-2; D unclear. The CDR3 has 15 residues. Per the germline V gene, CDR1 is LNHDA and CDR2 is SQIVND (reference sequence). Trimming took 1 base from V and 6 from J, leaving 12 bases between them. The CDR3, as DNA: TGTGCCAGTAGTATAGTCCCAACCCAATCCGGGGAGCTGTTTTTT. Protein: CASSIVPTQSGELFF. The variable domain in full, completed from reference TRBV19 and TRBJ2-2, reads DGGITQSPKYLFRKEGQNVTLSCEQNLNHDAMYWYRQDPGQGLRLIYYSQIVNDFQKGDIAEGYSVSREKKESFPLTVTSAQKNPTAFYLCASSIVPTQSGELFFGEGSRLTVL.

This clone was recorded a few times. The chain couples TRBV10-2 to TRBJ1-3; unclear D gene. The CDR3 length is 14 residues. In germline, CDR1 is WSHSY, CDR2 SAAADI. Trimming shortened V by 10 bases and J by 0 bases, and 13 bases separated the two germline ends. CDR3: CATSGGRSGNTIYF. The CDR3, as DNA: TGCGCCACCAGCGGAGGTCGCTCTGGAAACACCATATATTTT.

The chain is built from TRBV5-4 and TRBJ2-2; the D is unclear. This CDR3 spans 12 amino acids. Germline CDR1 and CDR2: SGHNT and YYREEE (reference sequence). The V and J ends lost 7 bases and 4 bases respectively, with 8 bases between them. CDR3 in DNA: TGTGCCAGCTCCAGTCCCACCGGGGAGCTGTTTTTT. It is translated as CASSSPTGELFF.

A remark on this clone: The same CDR3 can be traced to other DNA sequences in this sample. The rearrangement links TRBV2 to TRBJ2-1, with TRBD2 matching over 9 bases. The CDR3 contains 14 residues. Losses at the gene ends were 4 bases for V and 6 bases for J; bases not matched to a gene: 4. The V gene's germline CDR1 is SNHLY and CDR2 FYNNEI. DNA of the CDR3: TGTGCCAGCAGTGCCCTAGCGGGGTTCAATGAGCAGTTCTTC. Translation gives CASSALAGFNEQFF.

The chain is built from TRBV10-2 and TRBJ1-5, with D unresolved. The V end was cut by 6 bases, the J end by 3 bases, with 9 bases between. CDR1 is WSHSY, CDR2 SAAADI, per germline. This CDR3 spans 13 amino acids. The CDR3 DNA follows: TGCGCCAGCAGCCCCCACTACAATCAGCCCCAGCATTTT. It yields the protein CASSPHYNQPQHF.

This clone was seen a single time. The chain is built from TRBV6-4 and TRBJ2-2; 7 bases align to TRBD1. The CDR3 consists of 14 residues. Trimming at V came to 4 bases and at J to 4 bases, leaving 3 bases not matched to a gene. In germline, CDR1 is MRHNA, CDR2 SNTAGT. Here the CDR3 reads CASSVAGGTGELFF. CDR3 sequence (DNA): TGTGCCAGCAGTGTAGCAGGGGGCACCGGGGAGCTGTTTTTT.

The sample holds one count of this clone. The J gene is TRBJ1-5, the V gene TRBV27; TRBD1 is a possible D gene (5 bases). This CDR3 region has 14 residues. Germline V gives CDR1 MNHEY, CDR2 SMNVEV (reference sequence). The V end was cut by 7 bases, the J end by 1 base, with 11 bases between. The chain's CDR3 is CASKSQGSNQPQHF. The CDR3 DNA follows: TGTGCCAGCAAGTCGCAGGGAAGCAATCAGCCCCAGCATTTT.

V is TRBV6-1 and J is TRBJ1-3; D uncertain. Trimming took 1 base from V and 2 from J, leaving 15 bases between them. There are 17 residues in the CDR3. Germline V lookup: CDR1 MNHNS, CDR2 SASEGT. Here the CDR3 reads CASSEVPPGEAGNTIYF. CDR3 DNA sequence: TGTGCCAGCAGTGAAGTCCCCCCGGGAGAGGCTGGAAACACCATATATTTT.

This chain joins TRBV10-2 and TRBJ2-2; TRBD2 might be the D (5 bases). V was cut by 8 bases and J by 7 bases, with 8 bases left in between. There are 11 residues in the CDR3. The germline gives CDR1 WSHSY, CDR2 SAAADI. CDR3 residues: CASWAGGELFF. For the CDR3, the DNA is TGCGCCAGCTGGGCGGGCGGGGAGCTGTTTTTT.